The 30 T cell receptor beta chains below all came from one sample that was sequenced in a study of T cell changes during pregnancy in multiple sclerosis. Clones were sequenced by immunoSEQ multiplex PCR, and TCRdb holds only the in-frame ones, with some missing. The sample has 65,000 to 90,000 clones, around 90% seen once. Sample: CD4+ T cells from peripheral blood mononuclear cells, taken after pregnancy. Source of these receptors: a female donor with multiple sclerosis, enrolled in a pregnancy study.

This clone was counted only a few times. The CDR3 sequence: CASSLRGTEAFF. CDR3 DNA: TGTGCCAGCAGCTTACGGGGGACTGAAGCTTTCTTT. The chain links TRBV7-9 to TRBJ1-1, with D perhaps TRBD1 (5 bases). There are 12 residues in the CDR3. Germline loops: CDR1 SEHNR, CDR2 FQNEAQ (reference sequence). V shed 2 bases and J shed 5 bases, with 6 bases lying between them.

This chain connects TRBV9 to TRBJ1-3, with 7 bases that match TRBD1. The CDR3 is made up of 13 amino acids. V gave up 5 bases and J gave up 4 bases; unmatched junction bases: 3. Germline lookup yields CDR1 SGDLS and CDR2 YYNGEE. The CDR3 coding sequence is TGTGCCAGCAGTAGGGGGCAGGGAAACACCATATATTTT. Its translation: CASSRGQGNTIYF.

This chain links TRBV28 with TRBJ2-7; tentative D call: TRBD1 (7 bases). Trimming took off 5 bases at V and 3 bases at J, with 17 bases between the two ends. This CDR3 contains 15 residues. From germline, CDR1 is MDHEN and CDR2 SYDVKM. CDR3 nucleotide sequence: TGTGCCAGCAGTCTTACCGCGGGACAGATCTACGAGCAGTACTTC. It specifies CASSLTAGQIYEQYF.

This clone was detected once. This chain uses TRBV2 with TRBJ1-5; 7 bases fit TRBD1. This CDR3 spans 14 amino acids. Germline loops: CDR1 SNHLY, CDR2 FYNNEI. Unmatched junction bases numbered 7, after V lost 5 bases and J lost 6 bases. In DNA form, the CDR3 reads TGTGCCAGCAGTAAAGACAGGGAGGGTCAGCCCCAGCATTTT. Its translation is CASSKDREGQPQHF. Full variable domain (remainder filled in from reference TRBV2 and TRBJ1-5): EPEVTQTPSHQVTQMGQEVILRCVPISNHLYFYWYRQILGQKVEFLVSFYNNEISEKSEIFDDQFSVERPDGSNFTLKIRSTKLEDSAMYFCASSKDREGQPQHFGDGTRLSIL.

The chain uses TRBV5-6 and TRBJ2-3, with D uncertain. The CDR3 sequence is 15 residues long. In germline, CDR1 is SGHDT, CDR2 YYEEEE. V was pared by 1 base and J by 6 bases, with 15 bases between. CDR3 DNA sequence: TGTGCCAGCAGCTTGATCTCCGACCCCGGGGATACGCAGTATTTT. Protein product: CASSLISDPGDTQYF.

This chain connects TRBV6-5 to TRBJ1-5; D perhaps matches TRBD1 (6 bases). This CDR3 has 13 residues. Germline lookup yields CDR1 MNHEY and CDR2 SVGAGI. Trimming left V 6 bases short and J 5 bases short, with 11 bases between. The DNA for the CDR3 is TGTGCCAGCAGACGGACAGCAGATCAGCCCCAGCATTTT. Encoded protein: CASRRTADQPQHF.

The CDR3 DNA reads as TGTGCCAGCATAGGACAGACGAACACCGGGGAGCTGTTTTTT. This translates into CASIGQTNTGELFF. The rearrangement joins TRBV28 to TRBJ2-2, with a weak D call TRBD1 (6 bases). Germline V CDR1 and CDR2: MDHEN, SYDVKM. The CDR3 length is 14 residues. Trimming took off 7 bases at V and 0 bases at J, with 9 bases between the two ends. Full variable domain (missing parts from reference TRBV28 and TRBJ2-2): DVKVTQSSRYLVKRTGEKVFLECVQDMDHENMFWYRQDPGLGLRLIYFSYDVKMKEKGDIPEGYSVSREKKERFSLILESASTNQTSMYLCASIGQTNTGELFFGEGSRLTVL.

This rearrangement joins TRBV27 to TRBJ2-1; D not certain. V dropped 5 bases and J dropped 4 bases, with 15 bases sitting between them. Per germline, CDR1 MNHEY and CDR2 SMNVEV (reference sequence). The CDR3 totals 15 residues. CDR3 bases: TGTGCCAGCAGTAGCGTCCTTAGGATATACAATGAGCAGTTCTTC. This codes for CASSSVLRIYNEQFF.

This clone came up once. In DNA, the CDR3 is TGTGCCTGGAGTGTCAAACAGGGGGGTGCAGGAAAACTGTTTTTT. This sequence encodes CAWSVKQGGAGKLFF. J is TRBJ1-4 and V is TRBV30; 8 nucleotides line up with TRBD1. CDR1 is GTSNPN and CDR2 is SVGIG in the germline V gene (reference sequence). The CDR3 totals 15 residues. J lost 10 bases, V lost 0 bases, and 10 bases had no gene match.

In this sample, this clone turned up a few times. The V call is TRBV9, the J call TRBJ1-1; no definite D call. This CDR3 comprises 14 residues. Trimming shortened V by 0 bases and J by 1 base, and 7 bases separated the two germline ends. The V gene's germline CDR1 is SGDLS and CDR2 YYNGEE. CDR3 nucleotide sequence: TGTGCCAGCAGCGTAGCTCCCGGGAACACTGAAGCTTTCTTT. This gives the protein CASSVAPGNTEAFF. The full variable domain, its missing parts supplied by reference TRBV9 and TRBJ1-1, is DSGVTQTPKHLITATGQRVTLRCSPRSGDLSVYWYQQSLDQGLQFLIQYYNGEERAKGNILERFSAQQFPDLHSELNLSSLELGDSALYFCASSVAPGNTEAFFGQGTRLTVV.

V gene TRBV7-9 combines with J gene TRBJ2-1, with 12 nucleotides matching TRBD2. CDR1 is SEHNR, CDR2 FQNEAQ, per germline (reference sequence). The trim removed 0 bases at V and 8 bases at J, leaving 8 bases unmatched. This CDR3 region has 17 residues. Here the CDR3 DNA reads TGTGCCAGCAGCTTAGCAAAGGCTAGCGGGAGGGCCGATGAGCAGTTCTTC. The encoded protein is CASSLAKASGRADEQFF.

V is TRBV12-5 and J is TRBJ1-1; D gene ambiguous. The CDR3 has 13 residues. Trimming shortened V by 3 bases and J by 1 base, and 6 bases separated the two germline ends. Germline V gene lookup returns CDR1 LGHNT and CDR2 FRNRAP. The CDR3, as DNA: TGTGCTAGTGGTTTTGAAGCGAACACTGAAGCTTTCTTT. The encoded protein is CASGFEANTEAFF.

The rearrangement links TRBV7-8 to TRBJ2-3, with 14 bases identical to TRBD2. The J segment lost 11 bases and the V segment lost 1 base, leaving 2 bases of the junction unmatched. Germline V gives CDR1 SGHVS, CDR2 FQNEAQ. The CDR3 totals 14 residues. The CDR3 sequence: CASSLGTSGRKQYF. The CDR3 DNA reads as TGTGCCAGCAGCTTAGGGACTAGCGGGAGGAAGCAGTATTTT. The whole variable domain, remainder taken from reference TRBV7-8 and TRBJ2-3, is GAGVSQSPRYKVAKRGQDVALRCDPISGHVSLFWYQQALGQGPEFLTYFQNEAQLDKSGLPSDRFFAERPEGSVSTLKIQRTQQEDSAVYLCASSLGTSGRKQYFGPGTRLTVL.

A remark on this clone: The same CDR3 can be traced to other DNA sequences in this sample. The chain carries TRBV2 and TRBJ1-1, with 12 bases identical to TRBD1. The length of the CDR3 is 15 residues. V shed 2 bases and J 4 bases; nucleotides not matched to a gene: 2. Germline values: CDR1 SNHLY, CDR2 FYNNEI. CDR3 nucleotide sequence: TGTGCCAGCAGTGAAAGGGACAGGGGGCGCACTGAAGCTTTCTTT. This encodes CASSERDRGRTEAFF.

This clone turned up a few times. This chain uses TRBV10-2 with TRBJ1-6; D perhaps matches TRBD1 (6 bases). Germline V gene data show CDR1 as WSHSY and CDR2 as SAAADI. Trimming pared 5 bases from V and 8 bases from J, leaving 13 bases between. There are 14 residues in the CDR3. The DNA for the CDR3 is TGCGCCAGCAGTCCCGGGACAAGGGATTCACCCCTCCACTTT. Its translation is CASSPGTRDSPLHF.

The rearrangement uses TRBV13 and TRBJ2-3, with D possibly TRBD1 on 5 matching bases. CDR1 and CDR2 (germline): PRHDT, FYEKMQ (reference sequence). This CDR3 region has 13 residues. V shed 5 bases and J shed 6 bases, with 12 bases lying between them. Written as DNA, the CDR3 is TGTGCCAGCAGCCACAGGCGGCTGGATACGCAGTATTTT. This codes for CASSHRRLDTQYF.

The chain joins TRBV6-6 to TRBJ2-7; D gene uncertain. V was shortened by 0 bases and J by 0 bases, with 12 bases between the two germline ends. Germline CDR1 is MNHNY and CDR2 is SVGAGI (reference sequence). CDR3 size: 16 residues. CDR3 sequence: CASSYSTVPRSYEQYF. The CDR3 nucleotides are TGTGCCAGCAGTTACTCGACTGTACCCCGCTCCTACGAGCAGTACTTC.

The chain combines TRBV5-6 with TRBJ1-1, with 7 bases matching TRBD1. The CDR3 has 15 residues. Looked up from germline, CDR1 is SGHDT and CDR2 is YYEEEE. J was trimmed by 1 base and V by 6 bases; bases with no gene match: 9. The CDR3 DNA reads TGTGCCAGCAATCTCGACAGGGCCCGGAACACTGAAGCTTTCTTT. Encoded protein: CASNLDRARNTEAFF.

This chain uses TRBV5-1 with TRBJ1-2; D gene uncertain. CDR1 SGHRS and CDR2 YFSETQ come from the germline V gene. This CDR3 spans 13 amino acids. Trimming removed 0 bases at V and 6 bases at J, with 9 bases between. The chain's CDR3 is CASSLESLHGYTF. DNA of the CDR3: TGCGCCAGCAGCTTGGAATCTCTCCATGGCTACACCTTC. Combining the CDR3 with reference TRBV5-1 and TRBJ1-2 gives the whole variable domain KAGVTQTPRYLIKTRGQQVTLSCSPISGHRSVSWYQQTPGQGLQFLFEYFSETQRNKGNFPGRFSGRQFSNSRSEMNVSTLELGDSALYLCASSLESLHGYTFGSGTRLTVV.

This clone was observed once. The chain joins TRBV4-2 to TRBJ2-7, with 9 bases fitting TRBD2. Per germline, CDR1 LGHNA and CDR2 YNFKEQ. The CDR3 contains 16 residues. Trimming took 4 bases from V and 4 from J; bases not matched to a gene: 11. The CDR3 coding sequence is TGTGCCAGCAGCCTGGGGCGGGGGGGGTTAGGGTACGAGCAGTACTTC. This encodes CASSLGRGGLGYEQYF.

This chain joins TRBV5-5 and TRBJ1-3; 12 positions agree with TRBD1. Losses at the gene ends were 4 bases for V and 5 bases for J; bases not matched to a gene: 7. The germline gives CDR1 SGHKS, CDR2 YYEKEE (reference sequence). This CDR3 region has 16 residues. The CDR3 DNA follows: TGTGCCAGCAGCACCGGGACAGGGGGCGCAAGAAACACCATATATTTT. The encoded protein is CASSTGTGGARNTIYF.

The chain uses TRBV5-6 and TRBJ1-1, with 9 bases that match TRBD1. Germline V gene lookup returns CDR1 SGHDT and CDR2 YYEEEE. J gave up 0 bases and V 4 bases, and 7 bases lay outside the gene matches. The CDR3 is 16 residues long. CDR3 bases: TGTGCCAGCAGCCTAGAGGGACAGGGATTGAACACTGAAGCTTTCTTT. Translation: CASSLEGQGLNTEAFF.

This clone has only a few counts. This chain uses TRBV10-3 with TRBJ2-1; D is perhaps TRBD2 (5 bases). V was cut by 7 bases and J by 8 bases, with 18 bases left in between. The CDR3 has 14 amino acids. Germline V gene lookup returns CDR1 ENHRY and CDR2 SYGVKD. CDR3 protein: CAIILSTSYDEQFF. In DNA, the CDR3 is TGTGCCATCATTCTAAGCACTAGTTACGATGAGCAGTTCTTC.

The V gene is TRBV6-1, the J gene TRBJ1-6; 11 bases line up with TRBD1. This CDR3 has 14 residues. Germline CDR1 is MNHNS and CDR2 is SASEGT. The junction had 3 bases not matched to a gene; V was cut back by 4 bases and J by 10 bases. The CDR3 region has the DNA TGTGCCAGCAGTGTGGGACAGGGGGGATCACCCCTCCACTTT. Translation: CASSVGQGGSPLHF.

The chain is built from TRBV14 and TRBJ2-3; a weak D match, TRBD2 (6 bases). V was cut by 3 bases and J by 5 bases, with 12 bases left in between. Per the germline V gene, CDR1 is SGHDN and CDR2 is FVKESK. The CDR3 consists of 14 residues. The CDR3 sequence is CASSQDGGRDTQYF. In DNA form, the CDR3 reads TGTGCCAGCAGCCAGGACGGGGGACGAGATACGCAGTATTTT. Variable domain in full (rest from reference TRBV14 and TRBJ2-3): EAGVTQFPSHSVIEKGQTVTLRCDPISGHDNLYWYRRVMGKEIKFLLHFVKESKQDESGMPNNRFLAERTGGTYSTLKVQPAELEDSGVYFCASSQDGGRDTQYFGPGTRLTVL.

The chain employs TRBV6-1 and TRBJ2-2, with a possible D match to TRBD1 (6 bases). Deletions cut 7 bases from V and 2 bases from J, with 11 bases between. From germline, CDR1 is MNHNS and CDR2 SASEGT. The CDR3 totals 14 residues. Here the CDR3 DNA reads TGTGCCAGCATCGCAGGGACAAACACCGGGGAGCTGTTTTTT. It specifies CASIAGTNTGELFF.

A single count supports this clone. The chain couples TRBV9 to TRBJ2-2; TRBD1 might be the D (5 bases). Germline-derived CDR1 and CDR2 are SGDLS and YYNGEE. V shed 4 bases and J shed 4 bases, with 14 bases lying between them. The CDR3 has 15 residues. CDR3 protein: CASSWGRATTGELFF. Here the CDR3 DNA reads TGTGCCAGCAGCTGGGGCAGGGCGACCACCGGGGAGCTGTTTTTT. The variable domain in full, completed from reference TRBV9 and TRBJ2-2, reads DSGVTQTPKHLITATGQRVTLRCSPRSGDLSVYWYQQSLDQGLQFLIQYYNGEERAKGNILERFSAQQFPDLHSELNLSSLELGDSALYFCASSWGRATTGELFFGEGSRLTVL.

This clone was seen a handful of times. The V gene is TRBV5-1, the J gene TRBJ2-6; 10 bases agree with TRBD1. Trimming took 4 bases from V and 3 from J; bases not matched to a gene: 10. Germline CDR1 reads SGHRS; CDR2 reads YFSETQ. The CDR3 is made up of 18 amino acids. The CDR3 is CASSLLTGGGGGANVLTF. The CDR3 bases are TGCGCCAGCAGCCTTTTGACAGGGGGCGGTGGTGGGGCCAACGTCCTGACTTTC.

The chain links TRBV28 to TRBJ2-2; 9 nucleotides line up with TRBD1. Germline CDR1 and CDR2: MDHEN and SYDVKM. J lost 7 bases, V lost 6 bases, and 6 bases had no gene match. The CDR3 loop spans 14 amino acids. CDR3 coding DNA: TGTGCCAGCAGCCGGGACAGGGTGGTCGGGGAGCTGTTTTTT. Residues: CASSRDRVVGELFF.

This sequence joins TRBV28 and TRBJ2-7; tentatively, D is TRBD2 (6 bases). V was clipped by 8 bases and J by 9 bases, with 14 bases between them. Germline CDR1 reads MDHEN; CDR2 reads SYDVKM. The CDR3 sequence is 11 residues long. The CDR3 nucleotides read TGTGCCAGCCAGATTGGGACTGGGCAGTACTTC. Its protein product is CASQIGTGQYF.